In its sample, the clone carrying this T cell receptor beta chain ranks as medium-sized. Antigen unknown. TCRdb ran MiXCR on the 5' RACE reads and lists one entry per CDR3 protein. The table shows about 5,700 distinct CDR3 sequences, with 26% occurring only once. The record originates from a study of spatial heterogeneity in lung cancer. V was pared by 4 bases and J by 8 bases, with 21 bases between. CDR3 length: 15 residues. Germline-derived CDR1 and CDR2 are SGHVS and FQNEAQ. Study-level points and caveats: How many expanded intratumoral alpha and beta TCRs were present tracked the tumor mutation count, which was a count of nonsynonymous mutations.

Noted time point: sample taken at primary tumor resection. Extraction of whole RNA from tumor, nontumor lung or frozen PBMC preceded unsorted sequencing. The starting material was lung tumor tissue, obtained at surgery. The TCR originated in a male donor with early-stage non-small cell lung cancer. V is TRBV7-8 and J is TRBJ2-7; D is perhaps TRBD1 or TRBD2 (5 bases each). The CDR3 nucleotides read TGTGCCAGCAGCTCAAGGTGGGACGGGACCACGAAGCAGTACTTC. Its translation is CASSSRWDGTTKQYF.